This T cell receptor (beta chain) emerged from a study of graft-versus-host responses after intestinal transplantation. Study results and limitations: Declining HvG levels early post-transplant were linked to peak circulating GvH clone levels. Detected in recipient marrow were GvH clones, some of which were first observed in ileum or blood.

This CDR3 is built from 13 residues. Per the germline V gene, CDR1 is LNHDA and CDR2 is SQIVND (reference sequence). Between the trimmed V and J ends, which lost 4 bases and 6 bases, there was a span of 10 bases. With respect to this clone: Antigen unknown.

Measured with immunoSEQ multiplex PCR; TCRdb has only the in-frame clones, and not every one. Counted here are almost 55,000 clones, about 90% occurring once; the ten biggest clones make up around 5.5%. This chain connects TRBV19 to TRBJ1-5, with D possibly matching TRBD1 (5 bases). The TCR sequence derives from a human patient who received an intestinal transplant, so some T cells may come from the graft donor. Sequencing used PBMCs, obtained more than 650 days after intestinal transplant. The CDR3 DNA reads as TGTGCCAGTAGTAAACAGAGGGGTCAGCCCCAGCATTTT. Translating it yields CASSKQRGQPQHF.